This TCR beta chain appears in the sequencing data of a study of read filtering for tumor transcriptome and immune sequencing. About the study: RNA-seq yielded only roughly 75 to 1,300 TCR reads, IR-seq about 4 to 11 million. Findings and limits, study-wide: In IR-seq, single-read clonotypes were 70% to 85% of clonotypes but approximately 3.5% of reads.

V lost 7 bases to trimming and J lost 9 bases, with 19 bases between them. The CDR3 totals 15 residues. On this clonotype: The target antigen is unknown.

From roughly 390 ng of RNA, a library with molecular barcoded alpha/delta and beta/gamma adaptors was made. MiXCR, run by TCRdb on the reads, gives a single entry per CDR3 protein. The table has approximately 59,000 distinct CDR3 sequences, 12% seen once. Sequencing input: a population of CD138-negative cells sorted from bone marrow. The genes are TRBV12-3 or TRBV12-4 and TRBJ1-6, with D perhaps TRBD1 (5 bases). The TCR originated in a donor aged 40 or over with multiple myeloma. CDR3 residues: CASTRVGQPISPLHF. CDR3 bases: TGTGCCAGCACCCGGGTGGGGCAGCCTATTTCACCCCTCCACTTT.